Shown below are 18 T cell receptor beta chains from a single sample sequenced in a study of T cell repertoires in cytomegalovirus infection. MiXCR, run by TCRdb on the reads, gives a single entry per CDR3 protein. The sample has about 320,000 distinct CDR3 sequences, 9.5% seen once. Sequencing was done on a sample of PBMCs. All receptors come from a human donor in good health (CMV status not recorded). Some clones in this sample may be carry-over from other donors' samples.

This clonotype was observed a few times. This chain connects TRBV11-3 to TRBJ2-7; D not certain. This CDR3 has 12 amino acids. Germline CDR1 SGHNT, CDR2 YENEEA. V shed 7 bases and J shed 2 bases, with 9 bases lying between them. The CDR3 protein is CASIPVPYEQYF. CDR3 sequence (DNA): TGTGCCAGCATCCCTGTCCCCTACGAGCAGTACTTC.

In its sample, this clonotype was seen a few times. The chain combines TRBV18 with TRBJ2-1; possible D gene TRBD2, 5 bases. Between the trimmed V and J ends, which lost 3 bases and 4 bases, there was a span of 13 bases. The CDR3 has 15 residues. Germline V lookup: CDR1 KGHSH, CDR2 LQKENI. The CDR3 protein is CASSPANGLYNEQFF. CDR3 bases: TGTGCCAGCTCACCCGCGAACGGACTTTACAATGAGCAGTTCTTC.

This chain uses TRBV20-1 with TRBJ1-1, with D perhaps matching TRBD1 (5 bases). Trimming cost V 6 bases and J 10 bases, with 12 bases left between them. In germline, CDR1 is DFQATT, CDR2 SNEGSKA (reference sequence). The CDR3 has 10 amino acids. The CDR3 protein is CSAERGTAFF. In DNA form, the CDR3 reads TGCAGTGCCGAACGGGGGACAGCTTTCTTT.

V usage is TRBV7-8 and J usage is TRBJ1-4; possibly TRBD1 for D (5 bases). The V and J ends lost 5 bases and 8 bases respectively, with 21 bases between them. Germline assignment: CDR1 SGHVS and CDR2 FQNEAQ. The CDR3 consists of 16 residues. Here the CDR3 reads CASSIRDRSRGEKLFF. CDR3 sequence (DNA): TGTGCCAGCAGCATCAGAGACAGATCTCGGGGGGAAAAACTGTTTTTT.

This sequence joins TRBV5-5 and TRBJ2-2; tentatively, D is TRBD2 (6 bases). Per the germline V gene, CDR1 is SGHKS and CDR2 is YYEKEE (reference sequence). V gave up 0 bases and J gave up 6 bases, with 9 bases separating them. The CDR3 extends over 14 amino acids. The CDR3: CASSLVGLPGELFF. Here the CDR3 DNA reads TGTGCCAGCAGCTTGGTGGGACTGCCCGGGGAGCTGTTTTTT. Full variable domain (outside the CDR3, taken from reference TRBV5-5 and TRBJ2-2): DAGVTQSPTHLIKTRGQQVTLRCSPISGHKSVSWYQQVLGQGPQFIFQYYEKEERGRGNFPDRFSARQFPNYSSELNVNALLLGDSALYLCASSLVGLPGELFFGEGSRLTVL.

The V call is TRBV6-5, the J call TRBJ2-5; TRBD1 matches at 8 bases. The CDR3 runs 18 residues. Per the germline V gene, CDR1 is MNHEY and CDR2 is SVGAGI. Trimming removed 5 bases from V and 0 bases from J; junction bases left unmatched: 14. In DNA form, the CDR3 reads TGTGCCAGCAGTCCCCAGAACCGGGACAGGACCTACCAAGAGACCCAGTACTTC. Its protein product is CASSPQNRDRTYQETQYF.

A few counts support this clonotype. The CDR3 DNA reads as TGCAGTGCTAAAAGACTAGCGGGAGGGAGTGAGCAGTACTTC. Its translation is CSAKRLAGGSEQYF. J is TRBJ2-7 and V is TRBV20-1; 14 bases line up with TRBD2. CDR1 and CDR2 from the germline V gene are DFQATT and SNEGSKA (reference sequence). The CDR3 totals 14 residues. V gave up 4 bases and J gave up 7 bases; unmatched junction bases: 6.

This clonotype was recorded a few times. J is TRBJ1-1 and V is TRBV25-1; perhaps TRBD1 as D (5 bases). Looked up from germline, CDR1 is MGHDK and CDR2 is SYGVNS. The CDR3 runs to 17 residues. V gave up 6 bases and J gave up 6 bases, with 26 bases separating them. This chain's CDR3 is CASRRSRGALQMAEAFF. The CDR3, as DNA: TGTGCCAGCAGGCGGTCGAGGGGTGCGCTCCAAATGGCTGAAGCTTTCTTT.

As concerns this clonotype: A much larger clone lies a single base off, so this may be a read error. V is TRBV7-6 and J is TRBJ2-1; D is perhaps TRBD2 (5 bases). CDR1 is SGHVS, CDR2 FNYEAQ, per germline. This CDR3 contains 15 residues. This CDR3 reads CACSLERGYGTEQFF. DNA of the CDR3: TGTGCCTGCAGCTTAGAACGCGGGTACGGCACTGAGCAGTTCTTC.

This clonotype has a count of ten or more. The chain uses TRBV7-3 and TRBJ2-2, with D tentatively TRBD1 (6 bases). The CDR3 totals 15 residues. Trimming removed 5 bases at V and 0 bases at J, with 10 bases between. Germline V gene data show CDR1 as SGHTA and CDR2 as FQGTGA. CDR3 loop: CASSPGQANTGELFF. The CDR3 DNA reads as TGTGCCAGCAGCCCGGGACAAGCGAACACCGGGGAGCTGTTTTTT.

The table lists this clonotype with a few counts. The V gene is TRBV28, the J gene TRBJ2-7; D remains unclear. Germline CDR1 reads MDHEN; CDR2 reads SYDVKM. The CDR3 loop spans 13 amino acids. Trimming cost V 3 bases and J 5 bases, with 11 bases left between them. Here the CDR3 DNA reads TGTGCCAGCAGTTTCCGGTATACCAACGAGCAGTACTTC. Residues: CASSFRYTNEQYF.

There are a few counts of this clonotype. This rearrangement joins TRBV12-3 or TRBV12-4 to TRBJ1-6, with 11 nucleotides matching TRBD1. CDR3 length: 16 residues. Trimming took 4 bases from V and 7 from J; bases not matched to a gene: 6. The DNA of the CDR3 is TGTGCCAGCAGTTCAGCGGGACAGGGGGTAAATTCACCCCTCCACTTT. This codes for CASSSAGQGVNSPLHF.

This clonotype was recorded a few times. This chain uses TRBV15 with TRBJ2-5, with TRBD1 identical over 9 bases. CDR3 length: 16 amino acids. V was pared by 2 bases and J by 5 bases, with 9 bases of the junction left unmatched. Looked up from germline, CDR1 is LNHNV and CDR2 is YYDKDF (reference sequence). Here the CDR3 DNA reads TGTGCCACCAGCAGACCCCTGGACAGGGGTATGGAGACCCAGTACTTC. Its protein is CATSRPLDRGMETQYF.

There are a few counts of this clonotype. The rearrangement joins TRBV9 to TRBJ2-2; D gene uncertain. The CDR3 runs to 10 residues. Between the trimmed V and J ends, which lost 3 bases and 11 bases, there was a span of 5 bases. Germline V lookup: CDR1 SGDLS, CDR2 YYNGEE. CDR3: CASSGPELFF. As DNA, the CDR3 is TGTGCCAGCAGCGGCCCTGAGCTGTTTTTT.

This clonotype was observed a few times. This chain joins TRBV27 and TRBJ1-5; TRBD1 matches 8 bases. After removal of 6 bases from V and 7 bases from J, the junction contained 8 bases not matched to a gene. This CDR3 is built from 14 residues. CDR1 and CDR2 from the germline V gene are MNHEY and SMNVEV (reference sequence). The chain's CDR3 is CASRLRTGRQPQHF. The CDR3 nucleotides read TGTGCCAGCAGGCTAAGGACAGGGCGACAGCCCCAGCATTTT.

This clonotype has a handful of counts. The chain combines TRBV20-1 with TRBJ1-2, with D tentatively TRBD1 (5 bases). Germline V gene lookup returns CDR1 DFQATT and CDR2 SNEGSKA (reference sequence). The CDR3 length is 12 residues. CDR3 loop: CSLMKRDGGYTF. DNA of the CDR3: TGCAGCCTAATGAAACGGGACGGGGGCTACACCTTC.

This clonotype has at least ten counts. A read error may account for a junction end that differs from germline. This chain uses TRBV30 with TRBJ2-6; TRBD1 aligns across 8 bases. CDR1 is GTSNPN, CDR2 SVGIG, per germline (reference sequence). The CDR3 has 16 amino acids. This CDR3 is CTCRQGRTSGANVLTF. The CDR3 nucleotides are TGTACCTGTCGACAGGGGCGAACTTCTGGGGCCAACGTCCTGACTTTC.

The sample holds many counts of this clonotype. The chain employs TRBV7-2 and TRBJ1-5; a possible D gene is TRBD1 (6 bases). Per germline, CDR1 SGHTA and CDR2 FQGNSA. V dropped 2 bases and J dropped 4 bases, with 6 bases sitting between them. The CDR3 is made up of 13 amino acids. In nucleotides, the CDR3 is TGTGCCAGCAGCTTACAGGGGAATCAGCCCCAGCATTTT. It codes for CASSLQGNQPQHF. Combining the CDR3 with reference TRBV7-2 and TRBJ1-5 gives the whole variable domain GAGVSQSPSNKVTEKGKDVELRCDPISGHTALYWYRQSLGQGLEFLIYFQGNSAPDKSGLPSDRFSAERTGGSVSTLTIQRTQQEDSAVYLCASSLQGNQPQHFGDGTRLSIL.